These 32 T cell receptor beta chains came from one sample sequenced in a study of a mutant IDH1 vaccine in newly diagnosed glioma. Time point described: week 23, last vaccination. Topical imiquimod accompanied each vaccine dose, which consisted of 300 ug of mutant IDH1 20-mer peptide. Sequencing used immunoSEQ multiplex PCR; TCRdb keeps in-frame clones, though not all of them. The data show roughly 28,000 clones, approximately 80% seen once. The antigens of these receptors remain unknown. The specimen was PBMCs, collected from a glioma patient whose treatment included an IDH1 peptide vaccine. These TCRs come from a woman under 30 with glioma.

The chain recombines TRBV7-8 with TRBJ1-2, with D possibly TRBD1 on 5 matching bases. Trimming shortened V by 2 bases and J by 0 bases, and 10 bases separated the two germline ends. The CDR3 runs to 15 residues. CDR1 SGHVS and CDR2 FQNEAQ come from the germline V gene. The CDR3 region is CASSLNRPSNYGYTF. DNA of the CDR3: TGTGCCAGCAGCTTAAACAGGCCTTCTAACTATGGCTACACCTTC.

This clone was found a few times. The V gene is TRBV6-5, the J gene TRBJ1-1; maybe TRBD1 (6 bases). Germline values: CDR1 MNHEY, CDR2 SVGAGI. V was pared by 8 bases and J by 5 bases, with 9 bases between. The CDR3 is 11 residues long. CDR3 bases: TGTGCCAGCGAAGGGGGGACTGAAGCTTTCTTT. Translated: CASEGGTEAFF.

CDR3 region: CASSFEWAVIQETQYF. CDR3 sequence (DNA): TGTGCCAGCAGCTTCGAATGGGCGGTCATCCAAGAGACCCAGTACTTC. V and J are TRBV5-5 and TRBJ2-5, with D uncertain. V was clipped by 2 bases and J by 1 base, with 15 bases between them. This CDR3 region has 16 residues. CDR1 SGHKS and CDR2 YYEKEE come from the germline V gene (reference sequence).

The chain joins TRBV5-8 to TRBJ2-7, with TRBD1 matching over 10 bases. With V trimmed by 2 bases and J by 1 base, 6 bases remained unmatched. Germline loops: CDR1 SGHTS, CDR2 YDEGEE. The CDR3 loop spans 16 amino acids. CDR3 amino acids: CASSFPRDRGSYEQYF. CDR3 in DNA: TGTGCCAGCAGCTTCCCCCGGGACAGGGGATCCTACGAGCAGTACTTC. The full variable domain, rest sourced from reference TRBV5-8 and TRBJ2-7, is EAGVTQSPTHLIKTRGQQATLRCSPISGHTSVYWYQQALGLGLQFLLWYDEGEERNRGNFPPRFSGRQFPNYSSELNVNALELEDSALYLCASSFPRDRGSYEQYFGPGTRLTVT.

J is TRBJ2-7 and V is TRBV6-1; D perhaps matches TRBD2 (6 bases). Between the trimmed V and J ends, which lost 9 bases and 6 bases, there was a span of 21 bases. CDR1 MNHNS and CDR2 SASEGT come from the germline V gene. The length of the CDR3 is 14 residues. The CDR3 here is CASSPGTLGGEQYF. In DNA, the CDR3 is TGTGCCAGTTCCCCGGGGACTCTGGGGGGCGAGCAGTACTTC.

The V gene is TRBV4-1, the J gene TRBJ2-5; D unclear. The CDR3 consists of 14 residues. The V gene lost 1 base and the J gene lost 4 bases, with 10 bases spanning the gap. Germline V gene lookup returns CDR1 MGHRA and CDR2 YSYEKL. This chain's CDR3 is CASSQVRPVETQYF. CDR3 sequence (DNA): TGCGCCAGCAGCCAAGTCCGGCCAGTAGAGACCCAGTACTTC.

The chain is built from TRBV7-9 and TRBJ2-1; TRBD2 aligns across 9 bases. The V and J ends lost 5 bases and 5 bases, in that order; junction bases with no gene match: 10. Germline assignment: CDR1 SEHNR and CDR2 FQNEAQ (reference sequence). The CDR3 has 16 amino acids. In nucleotides, the CDR3 is TGTGCCAGCAGCCCCCGACTAGCGGAAGTGAACAATGAGCAGTTCTTC. Amino acids: CASSPRLAEVNNEQFF.

On this clone itself: The germline gene is not matched at one end of the junction; a read error may be the cause. At the DNA level, this CDR3 is encoded by other sequences in the same sample as well. The rearrangement uses TRBV6-5 and TRBJ2-7, with TRBD1 matching 8 bases. Per germline, CDR1 MNHEY and CDR2 SVGAGI. CDR3 length equals 15 residues. The CDR3 nucleotides are TGTGCCAGCAGACCGGACAGGGCATACTCCTACGAGCAATACTTC. Translation: CASRPDRAYSYEQYF.

The chain joins TRBV11-3 to TRBJ2-7; 8 nucleotides agree with TRBD2. Germline V gene data show CDR1 as SGHNT and CDR2 as YENEEA. V dropped 1 base and J dropped 1; count of bases not matched to a gene: 0. The length of the CDR3 is 14 residues. CDR3 sequence (DNA): TGTGCCAGCAGCTTAGCGGGAGGGTCCTACGAGCAGTACTTC. Protein product: CASSLAGGSYEQYF.

The chain has TRBV7-9 and TRBJ2-7; D not resolved. Trimming removed 5 bases at V and 0 bases at J, with 8 bases between. The CDR3 totals 13 residues. Germline CDR1 and CDR2: SEHNR and FQNEAQ (reference sequence). The CDR3 bases are TGTGCCAGCAGCCCCACATACTCCTACGAGCAGTACTTC. It is translated as CASSPTYSYEQYF.

The rearrangement uses TRBV6-5 and TRBJ2-3, with D maybe TRBD2 (6 bases). CDR3 size: 16 residues. V was cut by 0 bases and J by 3 bases, with 13 bases left in between. Germline V gene sequence: CDR1 MNHEY, CDR2 SVGAGI. CDR3 nucleotides: TGTGCCAGCAGTTACTCGGTGGCTAGCGTGACAGATACGCAGTATTTT. Its protein product is CASSYSVASVTDTQYF.

This clone was observed once. The CDR3 spells CATSSGVSYEQYF. The CDR3 bases are TGTGCCACGAGTTCCGGGGTATCCTACGAGCAGTACTTC. V gene TRBV15 combines with J gene TRBJ2-7; D is possibly TRBD2 (5 bases). With 9 bases removed from V and 1 base from J, the gap between germline ends came to 13 bases. The length of the CDR3 is 13 residues. Germline loops: CDR1 LNHNV, CDR2 YYDKDF (reference sequence).

The V call is TRBV6-4, the J call TRBJ2-2, with D hard to call. This CDR3 has 13 amino acids. Germline loops: CDR1 MRHNA, CDR2 SNTAGT. Trimming shortened V by 2 bases and J by 7 bases, and 8 bases separated the two germline ends. This chain's CDR3 is CASSDTYGGELFF. The CDR3 DNA sequence: TGTGCCAGCAGTGACACGTATGGCGGGGAGCTGTTTTTT.

The rearrangement uses TRBV9 and TRBJ1-2, with unresolved D. Between the trimmed V and J ends, which lost 6 bases and 8 bases, there was a span of 20 bases. The CDR3 spans 14 residues. Per germline, CDR1 SGDLS and CDR2 YYNGEE. This CDR3 is CASTLSGRQGGYTF. CDR3 DNA: TGTGCCAGCACTCTATCTGGGAGACAAGGGGGCTACACCTTC. The full variable domain, with the rest looked up from reference TRBV9 and TRBJ1-2, is DSGVTQTPKHLITATGQRVTLRCSPRSGDLSVYWYQQSLDQGLQFLIQYYNGEERAKGNILERFSAQQFPDLHSELNLSSLELGDSALYFCASTLSGRQGGYTFGSGTRLTVV.

Details on this clone: A read error may produce the germline difference seen at one junction end. V usage is TRBV4-3 and J usage is TRBJ1-3; D is possibly TRBD1 (5 bases). The germline V gene encodes CDR1 LGHNA and CDR2 YSLEER. The CDR3 has 15 residues. The CDR3 DNA is TGCGCCAGCAGCCAAGATGAGGGGCCTGGGAACACCATATATTTT. This translates into CASSQDEGPGNTIYF.

The rearrangement joins TRBV7-9 to TRBJ2-7, with 12 bases aligning to TRBD1. The germline V gene encodes CDR1 SEHNR and CDR2 FQNEAQ (reference sequence). The CDR3 runs to 13 residues. With 5 bases clipped from V and 6 bases from J, the junction kept 2 bases outside the gene matches. The CDR3 nucleotides read TGTGCCAGCAGCGGGACAGGGGGCAGCGAGCAGTACTTC. Encoded protein: CASSGTGGSEQYF.

This clone was detected only once. The chain joins TRBV7-2 to TRBJ1-3; no clear D gene. This CDR3 comprises 14 residues. V dropped 6 bases and J dropped 4 bases, with 13 bases sitting between them. Germline CDR1 and CDR2: SGHTA and FQGNSA. The CDR3 spells CASSLRAPGNTIYF. In DNA, the CDR3 is TGTGCCAGCAGTTTGCGTGCTCCCGGAAACACCATATATTTT.

The chain recombines TRBV11-2 with TRBJ2-1, with D perhaps matching TRBD1 or TRBD2 (5 bases each). CDR1 and CDR2 (germline): SGHAT, FQNNGV. CDR3 length: 15 amino acids. The V and J ends lost 5 bases and 4 bases respectively, with 15 bases between them. CDR3 residues: CASSLMGPPYNEQFF. The CDR3 DNA follows: TGTGCCAGCAGCCTTATGGGACCGCCTTACAATGAGCAGTTCTTC. Based on the CDR3 plus reference TRBV11-2 and TRBJ2-1, the full variable domain is EAGVAQSPRYKIIEKRQSVAFWCNPISGHATLYWYQQILGQGPKLLIQFQNNGVVDDSQLPKDRFSAERLKGVDSTLKIQPAKLEDSAVYLCASSLMGPPYNEQFFGPGTRLTVL.

The CDR3 DNA reads as TGTGCCCATGGGGGGCTAAGCGGGCTCCAGGGGGAGACCCAGTACTTC. As protein: CAHGGLSGLQGETQYF. V gene TRBV30 combines with J gene TRBJ2-5; D tentatively reads TRBD1 or TRBD2 (6 bases each). V lost 8 bases and J 5 bases, leaving 27 bases between the germline ends. Germline-derived CDR1 and CDR2 are GTSNPN and SVGIG (reference sequence). The CDR3 loop spans 16 amino acids. Based on the CDR3 plus reference TRBV30 and TRBJ2-5, the full variable domain is SQTIHQWPATLVQPVGSPLSLECTVEGTSNPNLYWYRQAAGRGLQLLFYSVGIGQISSEVPQNLSASRPQDRQFILSSKKLLLSDSGFYLCAHGGLSGLQGETQYFGPGTRLLVL.

For this clone: Germline is not matched at one junction end, which may reflect a read error. The genes are TRBV6-5 and TRBJ1-5, with D unclear. Germline V CDR1 and CDR2: MNHEY, SVGAGI. This CDR3 has 14 residues. The CDR3 coding sequence is TGTACCAGCAGTAACGGACGCCGCAATCAGCCCCAGCATTTT. Translated, it gives CTSSNGRRNQPQHF.

The CDR3 loop reads CASRPLLSSYGYTF. In DNA form, the CDR3 reads TGCGCCAGCAGGCCTCTCCTTTCCTCCTATGGCTACACCTTC. The gene calls are TRBV5-1 and TRBJ1-2; D is unresolved. This CDR3 has 14 residues. CDR1 and CDR2 from the germline V gene are SGHRS and YFSETQ. V was trimmed by 5 bases and J by 4 bases, leaving 15 bases between them. The whole variable domain, remainder taken from reference TRBV5-1 and TRBJ1-2, is KAGVTQTPRYLIKTRGQQVTLSCSPISGHRSVSWYQQTPGQGLQFLFEYFSETQRNKGNFPGRFSGRQFSNSRSEMNVSTLELGDSALYLCASRPLLSSYGYTFGSGTRLTVV.

This rearrangement joins TRBV5-4 to TRBJ2-5; 12 bases map to TRBD1. The CDR3 totals 15 residues. Germline V lookup: CDR1 SGHNT, CDR2 YYREEE (reference sequence). V trimming: 3 bases; J trimming: 6 bases; junction bases outside the gene matches: 6. The CDR3: CASSSPGQGAKTQYF. The CDR3 nucleotides are TGTGCCAGCAGCTCGCCGGGACAGGGGGCTAAGACCCAGTACTTC.

This clone was recorded once. Relative to the germline gene, one junction end is altered; a read error may explain this. This rearrangement joins TRBV7-7 to TRBJ2-3; TRBD2 aligns across 10 bases. Germline-derived CDR1 and CDR2 are SSHAT and FNYEAQ (reference sequence). The CDR3 is 16 amino acids. CDR3 loop: CASSLGSGGSTDTQYF. CDR3 coding DNA: TGTGCTAGCAGCTTAGGTAGCGGGGGGAGCACAGATACGCAGTATTTT.

This chain connects TRBV7-9 to TRBJ1-1, with D hard to call. V was shortened by 4 bases and J by 4 bases, with 25 bases between the two germline ends. The CDR3 loop spans 18 amino acids. Germline V gene data show CDR1 as SEHNR and CDR2 as FQNEAQ (reference sequence). CDR3 sequence reads: CASSSLESLDLWRTEAFF. Written as DNA, the CDR3 is TGTGCCAGCAGCTCCCTGGAGTCCCTGGACCTATGGCGCACTGAAGCTTTCTTT.

This clone occurred once. The chain links TRBV19 to TRBJ1-4; D unresolved. V dropped 1 base and J dropped 0 bases, with 6 bases sitting between them. The V gene's germline CDR1 is LNHDA and CDR2 SQIVND (reference sequence). CDR3 length: 15 residues. CDR3 nucleotide sequence: TGTGCCAGTAGTATAGGAGGTACAACTAATGAAAAACTGTTTTTT. As protein: CASSIGGTTNEKLFF.

This clone came up once. The chain uses TRBV4-1 and TRBJ2-1, with 7 bases fitting TRBD2. V lost 5 bases to trimming and J lost 3 bases; unmatched junction nucleotides: 13. Germline V gene lookup returns CDR1 MGHRA and CDR2 YSYEKL. CDR3 length equals 17 residues. For the CDR3, the DNA is TGCGCCAGCAGCAGCTTCCGAAGCGGGGAGAACTACAATGAGCAGTTCTTC. This translates into CASSSFRSGENYNEQFF.

The V call is TRBV4-1, the J call TRBJ1-2; no firm D call. V shed 0 bases and J shed 0 bases, with 11 bases lying between them. This CDR3 has 16 residues. The germline V gene encodes CDR1 MGHRA and CDR2 YSYEKL. The CDR3 spells CASSQENSIPNYGYTF. DNA of the CDR3: TGCGCCAGCAGCCAAGAAAATAGTATCCCTAACTATGGCTACACCTTC.

This sequence joins TRBV4-1 and TRBJ2-1, with D perhaps being TRBD1 or TRBD2 (6 bases each). The germline CDR1 and CDR2 sequences are MGHRA and YSYEKL. The V end was cut by 4 bases, the J end by 1 base, with 11 bases between. This CDR3 region has 15 residues. The CDR3 loop reads CASSRGAGSYNEQFF. The CDR3 DNA is TGCGCCAGCAGCCGGGGGGCAGGGTCCTACAATGAGCAGTTCTTC.

The chain combines TRBV4-1 with TRBJ1-3, with D uncertain. Trimming cost V 3 bases and J 3 bases, with 15 bases left between them. This CDR3 region has 16 residues. CDR1 MGHRA and CDR2 YSYEKL come from the germline V gene. The CDR3 DNA reads as TGCGCCAGCAGCCACCTTGATATGGGCTTTGGAAACACCATATATTTT. Translated, it gives CASSHLDMGFGNTIYF.

V usage is TRBV27 and J usage is TRBJ1-4, with 7 bases aligning to TRBD1. V was pared by 5 bases and J by 5 bases, with 8 bases of the junction left unmatched. The CDR3 contains 15 residues. Germline CDR1 is MNHEY and CDR2 is SMNVEV (reference sequence). The DNA for the CDR3 is TGTGCCAGCAGTCCCGGACAGGCCGGGAATGAAAAACTGTTTTTT. Its translation is CASSPGQAGNEKLFF.

The CDR3 nucleotides are TGCGCCAGCAGAACTAGCGGGGGACCGAACACCGGGGAGCTGTTTTTT. It specifies CASRTSGGPNTGELFF. V usage is TRBV5-1 and J usage is TRBJ2-2; 11 nucleotides line up with TRBD2. There are 16 residues in the CDR3. Germline CDR1 reads SGHRS; CDR2 reads YFSETQ. J gave up 0 bases and V 5 bases, and 3 bases lay outside the gene matches.

The V and J genes are TRBV2 and TRBJ2-1, with D possibly being TRBD1 or TRBD2 (5 bases each). From germline, CDR1 is SNHLY and CDR2 FYNNEI. Trimming took 4 bases from V and 0 from J, leaving 13 bases between them. This CDR3 has 16 residues. For the CDR3, the DNA is TGTGCCAGCAGTGCGCTTGGGGGTAGCTCCTACAATGAGCAGTTCTTC. It specifies CASSALGGSSYNEQFF.